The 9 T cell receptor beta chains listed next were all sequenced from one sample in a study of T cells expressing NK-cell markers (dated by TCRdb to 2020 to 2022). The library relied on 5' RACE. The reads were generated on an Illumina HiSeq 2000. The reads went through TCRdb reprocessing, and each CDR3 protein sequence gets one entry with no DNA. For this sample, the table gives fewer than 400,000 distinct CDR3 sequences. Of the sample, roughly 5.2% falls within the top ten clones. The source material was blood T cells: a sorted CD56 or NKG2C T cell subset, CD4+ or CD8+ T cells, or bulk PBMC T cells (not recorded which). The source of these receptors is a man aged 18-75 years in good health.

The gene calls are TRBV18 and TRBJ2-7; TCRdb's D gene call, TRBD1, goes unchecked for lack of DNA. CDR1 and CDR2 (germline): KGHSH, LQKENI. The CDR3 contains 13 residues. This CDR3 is CASSPASGREQYF. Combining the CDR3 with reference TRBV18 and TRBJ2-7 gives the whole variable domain NAGVMQNPRHLVRRRGQEARLRCSPMKGHSHVYWYRQLPEEGLKFMVYLQKENIIDESGMPKERFSAEFPKEGPSILRIQQVVRGDSAAYFCASSPASGREQYFGPGTRLTVT.

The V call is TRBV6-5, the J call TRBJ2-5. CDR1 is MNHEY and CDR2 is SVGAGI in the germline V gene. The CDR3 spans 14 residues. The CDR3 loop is CASSYSELQETQYF.

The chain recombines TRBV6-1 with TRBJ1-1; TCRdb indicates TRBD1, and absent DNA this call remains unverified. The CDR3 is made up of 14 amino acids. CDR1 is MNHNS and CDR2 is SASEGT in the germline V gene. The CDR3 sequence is CASSAQQGYTEAFF.

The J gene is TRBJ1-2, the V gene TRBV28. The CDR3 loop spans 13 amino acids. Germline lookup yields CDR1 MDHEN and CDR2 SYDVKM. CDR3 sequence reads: CASTPPKFYGYTF.

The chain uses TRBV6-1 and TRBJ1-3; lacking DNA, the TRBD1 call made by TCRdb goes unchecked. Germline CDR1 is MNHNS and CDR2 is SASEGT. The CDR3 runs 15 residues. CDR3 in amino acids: CASREDRGAGNTIYF.

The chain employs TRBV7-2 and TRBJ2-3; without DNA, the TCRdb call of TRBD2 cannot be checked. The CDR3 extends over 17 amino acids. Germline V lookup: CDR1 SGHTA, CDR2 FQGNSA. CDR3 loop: CASSSRLGGASTDTQYF.

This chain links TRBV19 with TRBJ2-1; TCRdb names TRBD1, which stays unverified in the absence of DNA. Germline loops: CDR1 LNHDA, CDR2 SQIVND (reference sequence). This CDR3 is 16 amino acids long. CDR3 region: CASSPGQGRAYNEQFF.

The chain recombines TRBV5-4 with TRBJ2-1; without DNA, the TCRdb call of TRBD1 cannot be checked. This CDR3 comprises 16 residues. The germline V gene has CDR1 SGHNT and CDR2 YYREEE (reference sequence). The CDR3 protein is CASSLGGPSSYNEQFF.

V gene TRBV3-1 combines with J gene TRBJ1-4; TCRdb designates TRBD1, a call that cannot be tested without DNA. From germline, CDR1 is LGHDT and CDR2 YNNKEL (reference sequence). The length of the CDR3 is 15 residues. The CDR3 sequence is CASSLTGGKFEKLFF.